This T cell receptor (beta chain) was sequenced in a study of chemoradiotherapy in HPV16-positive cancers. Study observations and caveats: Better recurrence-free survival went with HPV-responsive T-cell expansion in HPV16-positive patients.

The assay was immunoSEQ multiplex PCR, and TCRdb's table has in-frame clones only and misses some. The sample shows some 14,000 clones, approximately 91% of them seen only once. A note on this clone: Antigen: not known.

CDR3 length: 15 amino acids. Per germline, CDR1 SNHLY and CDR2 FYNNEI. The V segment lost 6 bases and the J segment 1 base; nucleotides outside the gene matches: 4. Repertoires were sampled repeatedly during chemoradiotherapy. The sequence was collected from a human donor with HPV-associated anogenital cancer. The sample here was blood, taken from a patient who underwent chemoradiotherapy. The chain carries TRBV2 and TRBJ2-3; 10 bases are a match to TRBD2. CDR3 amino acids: CASRETSGRTDTQYF. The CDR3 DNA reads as TGTGCCAGCAGGGAGACTAGCGGGCGCACAGATACGCAGTATTTT.